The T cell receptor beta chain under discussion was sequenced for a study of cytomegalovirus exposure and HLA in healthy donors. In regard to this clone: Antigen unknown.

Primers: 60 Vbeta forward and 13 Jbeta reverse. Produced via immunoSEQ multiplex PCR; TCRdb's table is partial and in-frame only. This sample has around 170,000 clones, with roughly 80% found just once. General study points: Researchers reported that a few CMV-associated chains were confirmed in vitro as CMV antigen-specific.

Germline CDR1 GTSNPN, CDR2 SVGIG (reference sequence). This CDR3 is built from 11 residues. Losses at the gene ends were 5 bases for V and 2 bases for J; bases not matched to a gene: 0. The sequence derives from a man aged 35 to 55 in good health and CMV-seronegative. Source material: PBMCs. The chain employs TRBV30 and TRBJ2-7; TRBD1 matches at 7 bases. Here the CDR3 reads CAWDRAYEQYF. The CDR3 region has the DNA TGTGCCTGGGACAGGGCCTACGAGCAGTACTTC.